This TCR beta chain came from a study of blood T cells in healthy people across ages. Regarding the study as a whole: Percentage of naive T cells showed a strong correlation with TCR beta diversity. Per million T cells, TCR beta diversity dropped about linearly as age rose. Investigators treated diversity estimates from one million T cells as underestimates.

In germline, CDR1 is SEHNR, CDR2 FQNEAQ (reference sequence). Trimming removed 5 bases from V and 0 bases from J, with 11 bases in between. The CDR3 consists of 14 residues. Extracted total RNA amounted to at least 5.5 micrograms for each sample. To note about this clonotype: Its antigen is unknown.

Using a J-beta primer mix together with a sample-barcoded 5' primer, a second PCR was run for roughly 6 to 11 cycles. TCRdb independently ran MiXCR on the 5' RACE reads; one entry per CDR3 protein. The sample has about 800,000 distinct CDR3 sequences; roughly 25% are singletons. These same records also appear under a second study, on T cells of mothers and their children.

The sample comprised blood. The chain is built from TRBV7-9 and TRBJ2-7, with D uncertain. This clonotype was obtained from a boy between 10 and 17 years old in good health. CDR3 protein: CASSKDVLSYEQYF. The CDR3 region has the DNA TGTGCCAGCAGCAAAGACGTCCTCTCCTACGAGCAGTACTTC.